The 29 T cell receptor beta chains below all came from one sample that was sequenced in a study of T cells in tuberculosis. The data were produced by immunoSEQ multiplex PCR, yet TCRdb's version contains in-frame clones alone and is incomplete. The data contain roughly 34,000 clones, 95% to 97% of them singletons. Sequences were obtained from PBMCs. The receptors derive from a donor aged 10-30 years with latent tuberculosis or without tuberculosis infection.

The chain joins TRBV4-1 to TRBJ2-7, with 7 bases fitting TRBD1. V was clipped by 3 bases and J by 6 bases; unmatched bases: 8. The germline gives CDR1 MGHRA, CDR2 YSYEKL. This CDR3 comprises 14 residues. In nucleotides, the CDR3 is TGCGCCAGCAGCCAGCTACAGGGGCCGGGCGAGCAGTACTTC. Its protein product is CASSQLQGPGEQYF.

This CDR3 is CASSQDYPSTDTQYF. The CDR3 nucleotides read TGTGCCAGCAGCCAAGACTATCCTTCCACAGATACGCAGTATTTT. The genes are TRBV4-2 and TRBJ2-3, with unresolved D. Deletions cut 0 bases from V and 2 bases from J, with 9 bases between. CDR3 size: 15 residues. The germline V gene has CDR1 LGHNA and CDR2 YNFKEQ.

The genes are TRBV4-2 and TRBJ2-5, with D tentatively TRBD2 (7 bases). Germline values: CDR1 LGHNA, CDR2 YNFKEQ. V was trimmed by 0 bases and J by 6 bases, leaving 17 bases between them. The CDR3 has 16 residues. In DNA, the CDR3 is TGTGCCAGCAGCCAAGAAGTGGGGGGGGCGCGAAAGACCCAGTACTTC. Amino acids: CASSQEVGGARKTQYF.

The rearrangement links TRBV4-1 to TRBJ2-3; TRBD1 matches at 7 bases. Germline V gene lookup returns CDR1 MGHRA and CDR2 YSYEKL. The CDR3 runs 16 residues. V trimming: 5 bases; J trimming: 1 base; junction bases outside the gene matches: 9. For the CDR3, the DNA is TGCGCCAGCAGCATATCCAGGGGGTACGGCACAGATACGCAGTATTTT. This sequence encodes CASSISRGYGTDTQYF.

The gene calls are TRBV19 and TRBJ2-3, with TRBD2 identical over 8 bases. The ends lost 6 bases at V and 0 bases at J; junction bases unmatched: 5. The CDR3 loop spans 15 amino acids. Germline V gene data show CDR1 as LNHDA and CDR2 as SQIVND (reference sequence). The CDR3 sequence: CASSRGRYSTDTQYF. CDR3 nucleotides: TGTGCCAGTAGCCGCGGGAGGTATAGCACAGATACGCAGTATTTT.

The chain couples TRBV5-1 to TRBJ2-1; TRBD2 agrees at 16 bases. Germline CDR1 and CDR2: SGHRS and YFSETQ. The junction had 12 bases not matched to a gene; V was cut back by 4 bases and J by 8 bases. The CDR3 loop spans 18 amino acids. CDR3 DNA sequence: TGCGCCAGCAGCGCCGATACCGGGACTAGCGGGAGGGCCCATGAGCAGTTCTTC. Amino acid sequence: CASSADTGTSGRAHEQFF.

The CDR3 protein is CASSRPGQGYNEQFF. In DNA form, the CDR3 reads TGTGCCAGCAGCCGTCCGGGACAGGGCTACAATGAGCAGTTCTTC. V and J are TRBV2 and TRBJ2-1; TRBD1 agrees at 9 bases. Germline CDR1 reads SNHLY; CDR2 reads FYNNEI. This CDR3 comprises 15 residues. Unmatched junction bases numbered 6, after V lost 6 bases and J lost 3 bases.

The CDR3 DNA reads as TGTGCCAGCAGCTCACAAACGAACACTGAAGCTTTCTTT. Amino acids: CASSSQTNTEAFF. The chain couples TRBV7-6 to TRBJ1-1; D unclear. The CDR3 loop spans 13 amino acids. Germline loops: CDR1 SGHVS, CDR2 FNYEAQ. Trimming took off 4 bases at V and 1 base at J, with 7 bases between the two ends.

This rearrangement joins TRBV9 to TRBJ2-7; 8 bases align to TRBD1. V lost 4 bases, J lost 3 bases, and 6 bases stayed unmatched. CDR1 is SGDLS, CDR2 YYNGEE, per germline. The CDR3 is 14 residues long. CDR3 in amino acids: CASSLKGQGYEQYF. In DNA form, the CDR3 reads TGTGCCAGCAGCCTCAAAGGACAGGGCTACGAGCAGTACTTC.

CDR3 in amino acids: CASSLGQGSTEAFF. The CDR3 DNA is TGCGCCAGCAGCTTGGGCCAGGGGAGCACTGAAGCTTTCTTT. The chain has TRBV5-1 and TRBJ1-1, with D maybe TRBD1 (6 bases). Trimming stripped 0 bases from V and 4 bases from J, with 10 bases between. Germline V gene data show CDR1 as SGHRS and CDR2 as YFSETQ. CDR3 length: 14 amino acids.

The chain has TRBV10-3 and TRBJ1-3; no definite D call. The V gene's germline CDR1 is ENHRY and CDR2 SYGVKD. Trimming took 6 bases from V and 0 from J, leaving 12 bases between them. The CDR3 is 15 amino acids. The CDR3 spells CAIRDQATSGNTIYF. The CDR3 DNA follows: TGTGCCATCAGGGATCAGGCTACCTCTGGAAACACCATATATTTT.

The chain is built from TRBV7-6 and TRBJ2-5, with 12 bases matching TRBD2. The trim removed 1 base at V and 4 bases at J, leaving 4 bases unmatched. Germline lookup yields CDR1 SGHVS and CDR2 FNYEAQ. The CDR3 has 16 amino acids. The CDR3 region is CASSLGTSGNGETQYF. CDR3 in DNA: TGTGCCAGCAGCTTAGGGACTAGCGGGAATGGAGAGACCCAGTACTTC.

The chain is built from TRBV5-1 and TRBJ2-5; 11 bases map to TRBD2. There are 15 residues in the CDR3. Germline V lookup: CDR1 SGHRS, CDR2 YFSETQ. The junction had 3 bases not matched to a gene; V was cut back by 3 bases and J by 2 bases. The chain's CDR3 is CASSWTSGPQETQYF. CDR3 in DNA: TGCGCCAGCAGCTGGACTAGCGGGCCTCAAGAGACCCAGTACTTC.

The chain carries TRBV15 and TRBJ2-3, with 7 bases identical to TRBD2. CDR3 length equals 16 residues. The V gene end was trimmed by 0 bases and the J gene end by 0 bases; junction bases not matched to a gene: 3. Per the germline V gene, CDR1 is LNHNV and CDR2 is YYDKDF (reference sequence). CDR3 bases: TGTGCCACCAGCAGAGATGGGGGGGTTAGCACAGATACGCAGTATTTT. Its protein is CATSRDGGVSTDTQYF.

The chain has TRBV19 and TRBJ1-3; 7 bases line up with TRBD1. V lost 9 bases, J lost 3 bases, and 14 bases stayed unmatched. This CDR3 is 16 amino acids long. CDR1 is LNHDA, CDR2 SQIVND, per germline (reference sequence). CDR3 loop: CASRTRQGPFGNTIYF. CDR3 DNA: TGTGCCAGCAGAACGCGACAGGGTCCCTTTGGAAACACCATATATTTT.

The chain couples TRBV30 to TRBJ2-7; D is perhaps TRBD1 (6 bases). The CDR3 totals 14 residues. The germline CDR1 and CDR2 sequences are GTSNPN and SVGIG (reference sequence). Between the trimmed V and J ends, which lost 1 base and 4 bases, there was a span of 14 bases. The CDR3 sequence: CAWSASTGQYEQYF. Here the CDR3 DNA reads TGTGCCTGGAGTGCAAGTACAGGGCAGTACGAGCAGTACTTC.

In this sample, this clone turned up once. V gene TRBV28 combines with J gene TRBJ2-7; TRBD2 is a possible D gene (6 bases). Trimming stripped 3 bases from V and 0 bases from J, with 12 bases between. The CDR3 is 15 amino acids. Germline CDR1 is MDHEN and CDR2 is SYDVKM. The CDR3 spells CASSFWDGSSYEQYF. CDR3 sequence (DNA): TGTGCCAGCAGTTTTTGGGACGGGAGCTCCTACGAGCAGTACTTC.

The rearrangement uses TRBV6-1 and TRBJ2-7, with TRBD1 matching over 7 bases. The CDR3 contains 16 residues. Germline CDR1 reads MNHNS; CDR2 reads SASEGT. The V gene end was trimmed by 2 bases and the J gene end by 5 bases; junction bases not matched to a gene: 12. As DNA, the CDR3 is TGTGCCAGCAGTGAACGGTGGAGGACAGGCCCCCACGAGCAGTACTTC. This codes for CASSERWRTGPHEQYF.

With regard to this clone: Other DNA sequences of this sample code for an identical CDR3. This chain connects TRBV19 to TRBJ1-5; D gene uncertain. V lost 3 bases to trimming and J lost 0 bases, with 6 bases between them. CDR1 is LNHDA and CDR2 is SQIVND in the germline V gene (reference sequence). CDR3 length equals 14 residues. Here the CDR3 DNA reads TGTGCCAGTAGTATCCGCGGTAGCAATCAGCCCCAGCATTTT. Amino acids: CASSIRGSNQPQHF.

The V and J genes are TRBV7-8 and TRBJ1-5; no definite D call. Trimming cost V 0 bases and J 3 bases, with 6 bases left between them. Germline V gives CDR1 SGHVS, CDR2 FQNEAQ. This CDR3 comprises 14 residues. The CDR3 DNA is TGTGCCAGCAGCTTAGCAATCCTCAATCAGCCCCAGCATTTT. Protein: CASSLAILNQPQHF.

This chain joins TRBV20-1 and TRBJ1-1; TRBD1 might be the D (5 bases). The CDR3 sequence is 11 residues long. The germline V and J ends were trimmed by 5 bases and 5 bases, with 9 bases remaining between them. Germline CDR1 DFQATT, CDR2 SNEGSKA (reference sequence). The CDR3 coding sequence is TGCAGTGCTTATAAGGGGACTGAAGCTTTCTTT. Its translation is CSAYKGTEAFF.

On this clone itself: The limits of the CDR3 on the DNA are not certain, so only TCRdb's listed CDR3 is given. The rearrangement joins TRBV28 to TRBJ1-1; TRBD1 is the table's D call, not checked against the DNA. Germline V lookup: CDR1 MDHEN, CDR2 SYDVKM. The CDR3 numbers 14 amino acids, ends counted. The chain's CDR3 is CASSIVGQGSKTFF.

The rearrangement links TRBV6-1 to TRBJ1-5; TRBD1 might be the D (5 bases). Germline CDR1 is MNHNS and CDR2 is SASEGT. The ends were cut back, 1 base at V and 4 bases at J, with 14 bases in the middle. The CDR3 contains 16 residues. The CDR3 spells CASSEGRSGHNQPQHF. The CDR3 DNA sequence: TGTGCCAGCAGTGAAGGTCGGTCAGGACATAATCAGCCCCAGCATTTT.

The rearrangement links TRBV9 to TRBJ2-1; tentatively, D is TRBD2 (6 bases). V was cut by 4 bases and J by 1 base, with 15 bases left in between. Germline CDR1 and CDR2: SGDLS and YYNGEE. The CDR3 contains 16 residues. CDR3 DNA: TGTGCCAGCAGCCCTGGCGCGGGGACGTCCTACAATGAGCAGTTCTTC. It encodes CASSPGAGTSYNEQFF.

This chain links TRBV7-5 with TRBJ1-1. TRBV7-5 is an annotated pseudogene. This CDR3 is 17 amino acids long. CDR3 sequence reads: CARSSEGRGGMNTEAFF. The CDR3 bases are TGTGCCAGAAGCTCAGAAGGTCGCGGGGGTATGAACACTGAAGCTTTCTTT.

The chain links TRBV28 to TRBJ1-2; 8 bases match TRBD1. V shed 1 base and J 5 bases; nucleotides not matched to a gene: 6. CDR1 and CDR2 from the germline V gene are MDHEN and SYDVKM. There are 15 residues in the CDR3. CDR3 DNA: TGTGCCAGCAGTTTATCAGGGGGCGCTTGGTATGGCTACACCTTC. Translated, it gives CASSLSGGAWYGYTF.

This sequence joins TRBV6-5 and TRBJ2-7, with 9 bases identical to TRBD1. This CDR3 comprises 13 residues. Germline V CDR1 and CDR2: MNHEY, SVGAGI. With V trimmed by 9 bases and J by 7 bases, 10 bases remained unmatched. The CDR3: CARAGTGPGEQYF. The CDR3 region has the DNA TGTGCCAGGGCCGGGACAGGGCCCGGGGAGCAGTACTTC.

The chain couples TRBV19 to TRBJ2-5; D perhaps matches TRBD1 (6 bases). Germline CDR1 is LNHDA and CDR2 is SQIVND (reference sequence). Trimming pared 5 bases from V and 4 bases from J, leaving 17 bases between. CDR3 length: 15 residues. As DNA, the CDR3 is TGTGCCAGTAGTCTTGACAGGTCCAGGCGAGAGACCCAGTACTTC. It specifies CASSLDRSRRETQYF. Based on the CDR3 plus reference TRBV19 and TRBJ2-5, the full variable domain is DGGITQSPKYLFRKEGQNVTLSCEQNLNHDAMYWYRQDPGQGLRLIYYSQIVNDFQKGDIAEGYSVSREKKESFPLTVTSAQKNPTAFYLCASSLDRSRRETQYFGPGTRLLVL.

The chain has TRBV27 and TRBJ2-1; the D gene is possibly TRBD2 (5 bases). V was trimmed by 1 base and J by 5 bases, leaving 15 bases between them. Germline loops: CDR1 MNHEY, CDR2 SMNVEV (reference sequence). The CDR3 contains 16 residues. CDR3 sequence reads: CASSLFGIASDNEQFF. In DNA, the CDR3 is TGTGCCAGCAGTTTATTCGGAATAGCGAGCGACAATGAGCAGTTCTTC.